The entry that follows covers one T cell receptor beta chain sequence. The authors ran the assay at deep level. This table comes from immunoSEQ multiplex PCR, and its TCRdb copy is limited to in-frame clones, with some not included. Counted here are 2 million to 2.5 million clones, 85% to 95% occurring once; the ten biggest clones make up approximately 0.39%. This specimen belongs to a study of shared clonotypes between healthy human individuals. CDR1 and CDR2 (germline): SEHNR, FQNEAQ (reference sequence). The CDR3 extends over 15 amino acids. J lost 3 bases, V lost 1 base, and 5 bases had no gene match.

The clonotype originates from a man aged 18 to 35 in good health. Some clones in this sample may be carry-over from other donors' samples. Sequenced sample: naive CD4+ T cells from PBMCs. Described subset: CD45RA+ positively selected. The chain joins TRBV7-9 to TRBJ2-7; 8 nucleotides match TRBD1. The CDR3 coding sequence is TGTGCCAGCAGCTTAGGGACAGGGAGGTTCTACGAGCAGTACTTC. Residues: CASSLGTGRFYEQYF.